Reported below is one TCR beta chain. The antigen is not known. The CDR3 runs to 14 residues. Germline V gives CDR1 MNHNS, CDR2 SASEGT. V lost 3 bases, J lost 4 bases, and 5 bases stayed unmatched. The data are from a study of cytomegalovirus exposure and HLA in healthy donors. Study-wide background: An analysis done earlier identified some 120 million unique TCR beta sequences from around 180 million T cells. The early release's HLA-typed donors yielded approximately 81 million unique TCRs.

Findings and limits, study-wide: Later analysis found that TCR beta chains associated with HLA were more clonally expanded than other, equally common chains. Rarity marked most TCR sequences, yet some public TCRs occurred in many donors.

PCR involved 60 Vbeta and 13 Jbeta primers. The assay was immunoSEQ multiplex PCR, and TCRdb's table has in-frame clones only and misses some. The repertoire holds roughly 140,000 clones, with approximately 78% as singletons. Sequencing input: PBMCs. The chain is built from TRBV6-1 and TRBJ2-7; 8 positions match TRBD1. The TCR originated in a woman in her thirties or forties in good health and CMV-seropositive. DNA for the CDR3: TGTGCCAGCAGTGATACGCAGGGGGCTTACGAGCAGTACTTC. Translating gives CASSDTQGAYEQYF.